This T cell receptor beta chain was recovered during a study of cytomegalovirus exposure and HLA in healthy donors. Study-wide points: Analysis was carried out at a later point, and it linked a missense DCLRE1C variant to TCR beta V- and J-gene trimming. Most TCR sequences were seen very rarely across donors, but some public TCRs occurred in many.

The PCR had 60 Vbeta and 13 Jbeta primers. Authors' methods: As a later analysis found, there were 80 million to 90 million unique TCR beta chains, of which 8.5 million to 14 million were shared. The protocol was immunoSEQ multiplex PCR, while the TCRdb copy is restricted to in-frame clones and leaves out a portion. V and J calls and clone size are copied from that table; D and trimming were computed from the DNA. Of approximately 100,000 clones in the sample, 85% are singletons; the top ten hold around 7.4%. Points on this clone: The antigen is not known.

This CDR3 contains 16 residues. Germline V gene lookup returns CDR1 SGHNT and CDR2 YYREEE (reference sequence). This receptor was identified in a man aged 35 to 55 in good health and CMV-seropositive. The sequencing input was PBMCs. The rearrangement uses TRBV5-4 and TRBJ2-5; TRBD1 matches at 7 bases. The DNA end is more similar to TRBJ2-7, so the J call may be wrong. DNA for the CDR3: TGTGCCAGCAGCTCACCACTGGGACAGAATGGCAACGAGCAGTACTTC. Translating gives CASSSPLGQNGNEQYF.